The 22 T cell receptor beta chains given below trace back to one sample, sequenced in a study of cytomegalovirus exposure and HLA in healthy donors. PCR amplification relied on 60 Vbeta primers (plus 13 Jbeta primers). Sequenced by immunoSEQ multiplex PCR; TCRdb stores in-frame clones only, minus some. The repertoire holds tens of thousands of clones, roughly 70% seen once, with 4.9% in the top ten. Sequencing was performed on PBMCs. All receptors derive from a man between 60 and 75 years old in good health and CMV-seropositive.

This chain connects TRBV2 to TRBJ1-5; no clear D gene. The CDR3 extends over 13 amino acids. Trimming pared 8 bases from V and 4 bases from J, leaving 12 bases between. CDR1 and CDR2 (germline): SNHLY, FYNNEI. The CDR3 here is CASAWTENQPQHF. The DNA for the CDR3 is TGTGCCAGCGCTTGGACTGAGAATCAGCCCCAGCATTTT.

The chain employs TRBV11-2 and TRBJ1-4; D perhaps matches TRBD1 (6 bases). Germline values: CDR1 SGHAT, CDR2 FQNNGV. The CDR3 consists of 14 residues. Between the trimmed V and J ends, which lost 2 bases and 7 bases, there was a span of 11 bases. CDR3 region: CASSLRGGIEKLFF. The CDR3 coding sequence is TGTGCCAGCAGCTTAAGAGGGGGTATTGAAAAACTGTTTTTT. The full variable domain, with the rest looked up from reference TRBV11-2 and TRBJ1-4, is EAGVAQSPRYKIIEKRQSVAFWCNPISGHATLYWYQQILGQGPKLLIQFQNNGVVDDSQLPKDRFSAERLKGVDSTLKIQPAKLEDSAVYLCASSLRGGIEKLFFGSGTQLSVL.

The chain uses TRBV5-1 and TRBJ2-1; no clear D. Germline V gene sequence: CDR1 SGHRS, CDR2 YFSETQ. The CDR3 runs to 16 residues. Trimming pared 3 bases from V and 2 bases from J, leaving 15 bases between. The CDR3 sequence: CASSSRISPTYNEQFF. For the CDR3, the DNA is TGCGCCAGCAGCTCTAGGATCTCCCCGACCTACAATGAGCAGTTCTTC.

The chain recombines TRBV5-6 with TRBJ1-2; 8 bases map to TRBD1. CDR1 and CDR2 from the germline V gene are SGHDT and YYEEEE. The V gene end was trimmed by 4 bases and the J gene end by 4 bases; junction bases not matched to a gene: 12. The CDR3 has 16 residues. In DNA form, the CDR3 reads TGTGCCAGCAGCCGGGGCCTCGGGACAGGCCCCTATGGCTACACCTTC. Protein: CASSRGLGTGPYGYTF. Looking up the rest from reference TRBV5-6 and TRBJ1-2 gives the full variable domain: DAGVTQSPTHLIKTRGQQVTLRCSPKSGHDTVSWYQQALGQGPQFIFQYYEEEERQRGNFPDRFSGHQFPNYSSELNVNALLLGDSALYLCASSRGLGTGPYGYTFGSGTRLTVV.

The chain has TRBV11-2 and TRBJ1-3; D unresolved. V was shortened by 5 bases and J by 7 bases, with 12 bases between the two germline ends. This CDR3 is built from 13 residues. Germline V lookup: CDR1 SGHAT, CDR2 FQNNGV. This CDR3 is CASSPQVRNTIYF. The CDR3 nucleotides are TGTGCCAGCAGCCCCCAGGTTCGGAACACCATATATTTT.

The chain has TRBV18 and TRBJ2-6; tentative D call: TRBD2 (7 bases). The CDR3 length is 17 residues. V was pared by 3 bases and J by 4 bases, with 16 bases between. CDR1 is KGHSH and CDR2 is LQKENI in the germline V gene. The CDR3 nucleotides read TGTGCCAGCTCACCTGAGGGGGGGTCTCTGGGGGCCAACGTCCTGACTTTC. Protein product: CASSPEGGSLGANVLTF.

V is TRBV30 and J is TRBJ1-2, with D perhaps matching TRBD1 (5 bases). This CDR3 region has 13 residues. Germline-derived CDR1 and CDR2 are GTSNPN and SVGIG (reference sequence). V shed 6 bases and J shed 4 bases, with 15 bases lying between them. CDR3 nucleotides: TGTGCCTGTGGGACCAAGGGACTCTATGGCTACACCTTC. Its protein product is CACGTKGLYGYTF.

This clone was recorded once. This chain uses TRBV2 with TRBJ2-1, with 9 bases fitting TRBD2. The trim removed 6 bases at V and 5 bases at J, leaving 11 bases unmatched. Germline V CDR1 and CDR2: SNHLY, FYNNEI. CDR3 length: 16 amino acids. The CDR3 protein is CASRRTLAGYNNEQFF. DNA for the CDR3: TGTGCCAGCAGGCGAACTCTAGCGGGATACAACAATGAGCAGTTCTTC.

This clone was found a few times. This chain uses TRBV6-1 with TRBJ2-4; weak D call: TRBD1 (8 bases). The CDR3 has 15 amino acids. Trimming removed 5 bases at V and 8 bases at J, with 19 bases between. In germline, CDR1 is MNHNS, CDR2 SASEGT. In nucleotides, the CDR3 is TGTGCCAGCAGTCCCCTAAGACAGGGGAGGGACATTCAGTACTTC. This gives the protein CASSPLRQGRDIQYF.

This clone was counted ten times or more. This rearrangement joins TRBV7-3 to TRBJ2-1; 8 nucleotides agree with TRBD2. The CDR3 contains 16 residues. Germline CDR1 reads SGHTA; CDR2 reads FQGTGA. V was pared by 5 bases and J by 0 bases, with 6 bases of the junction left unmatched. The CDR3 DNA reads as TGTGCCAGCAGCCCGGAAAGCGGGAGCTCCTACAATGAGCAGTTCTTC. It specifies CASSPESGSSYNEQFF.

This clone showed up just a few times. The gene calls are TRBV4-1 and TRBJ2-1; D call uncertain. Trimming left V 0 bases short and J 7 bases short, with 13 bases between. The CDR3 is 15 residues long. CDR1 is MGHRA and CDR2 is YSYEKL in the germline V gene. The CDR3: CASSQDDGLRNEQFF. CDR3 nucleotide sequence: TGCGCCAGCAGCCAAGATGATGGGTTGAGGAATGAGCAGTTCTTC.

The chain couples TRBV5-6 to TRBJ2-7; tentative D call: TRBD2 (6 bases). There are 13 residues in the CDR3. Per germline, CDR1 SGHDT and CDR2 YYEEEE. The germline V and J ends were trimmed by 4 bases and 10 bases, with 18 bases remaining between them. CDR3 residues: CASSPSAGGEQYF. The CDR3 region has the DNA TGTGCCAGCAGCCCGTCCGCGGGCGGGGAACAGTACTTC.

J is TRBJ1-5 and V is TRBV6-6, with a tentative D call TRBD1 (5 bases). CDR3 length: 16 residues. The V end lost 6 bases, the J end lost 0 bases, and 15 bases lay between the germline ends. Per germline, CDR1 MNHNY and CDR2 SVGAGI (reference sequence). As DNA, the CDR3 is TGTGCCAGCAGGATAAGCACAGGTTATAGCAATCAGCCCCAGCATTTT. It specifies CASRISTGYSNQPQHF.

The V gene is TRBV5-4, the J gene TRBJ2-7; 9 bases are shared with TRBD2. Gene TRBJ2-1 matches the end of the DNA better, so the J call may be wrong. CDR1 and CDR2 from the germline V gene are SGHNT and YYREEE (reference sequence). This CDR3 has 16 amino acids. The CDR3: CASSLGSGGQYNEQFF. The CDR3 nucleotides are TGTGCCAGCAGCTTAGGCAGCGGGGGGCAATACAATGAGCAGTTCTTC.

A remark on this clone: Other DNA sequences within the sample encode an identical CDR3. The chain has TRBV30 and TRBJ1-6, with a possible D match to TRBD1 (6 bases). V shed 6 bases and J shed 4 bases, with 10 bases lying between them. The CDR3 totals 13 residues. Germline assignment: CDR1 GTSNPN and CDR2 SVGIG (reference sequence). CDR3 sequence reads: CACRGEYNSPLHF. The CDR3 DNA reads TGTGCCTGCAGGGGCGAGTATAATTCACCCCTCCACTTT.

This sequence joins TRBV30 and TRBJ2-6; D is perhaps TRBD1 (5 bases). The CDR3 totals 15 residues. Germline V gene data show CDR1 as GTSNPN and CDR2 as SVGIG (reference sequence). Between the trimmed V and J ends, which lost 2 bases and 0 bases, there was a span of 8 bases. The CDR3 protein is CAWSFGASGANVLTF. The DNA for the CDR3 is TGTGCCTGGAGTTTTGGGGCCTCTGGGGCCAACGTCCTGACTTTC.

V usage is TRBV4-2 and J usage is TRBJ2-7; no reliable D call. The CDR3 totals 14 residues. V was pared by 2 bases and J by 4 bases, with 12 bases between. Germline CDR1 LGHNA, CDR2 YNFKEQ. The CDR3 protein is CASSQLDGDYEQYF. DNA of the CDR3: TGTGCCAGCAGCCAATTAGACGGAGATTACGAGCAGTACTTC.

The chain is built from TRBV5-1 and TRBJ1-5; tentative D call: TRBD1 (5 bases). The CDR3 contains 15 residues. CDR1 is SGHRS and CDR2 is YFSETQ in the germline V gene. V was trimmed by 4 bases and J by 3 bases, leaving 14 bases between them. The CDR3 loop is CASSPVGDPNQPQHF. In nucleotides, the CDR3 is TGCGCCAGCAGCCCGGTAGGGGATCCCAATCAGCCCCAGCATTTT.

V usage is TRBV10-3 and J usage is TRBJ2-1, with a possible D match to TRBD1 (5 bases). This CDR3 is 13 amino acids long. Germline CDR1 ENHRY, CDR2 SYGVKD. The germline V and J ends were trimmed by 8 bases and 2 bases, with 10 bases remaining between them. The CDR3 nucleotides are TGTGCCATCGTCGACAGCCCCTACAATGAGCAGTTCTTC. Translating it yields CAIVDSPYNEQFF.

The CDR3 here is CASSSHRGPEQYF. The CDR3 DNA follows: TGTGCCAGCAGCTCACACAGGGGTCCCGAGCAGTACTTC. The chain joins TRBV5-6 to TRBJ2-7, with 7 bases identical to TRBD1. Trimming at V came to 3 bases and at J to 6 bases, leaving 6 bases not matched to a gene. Per the germline V gene, CDR1 is SGHDT and CDR2 is YYEEEE. This CDR3 spans 13 amino acids. Full variable domain (remainder filled in from reference TRBV5-6 and TRBJ2-7): DAGVTQSPTHLIKTRGQQVTLRCSPKSGHDTVSWYQQALGQGPQFIFQYYEEEERQRGNFPDRFSGHQFPNYSSELNVNALLLGDSALYLCASSSHRGPEQYFGPGTRLTVT.

This chain uses TRBV2 with TRBJ1-1; maybe TRBD1 (5 bases). V shed 3 bases and J shed 1 base, with 12 bases lying between them. Germline V gene data show CDR1 as SNHLY and CDR2 as FYNNEI. This CDR3 has 15 amino acids. In nucleotides, the CDR3 is TGTGCCAGCAGTGACAGGGCGGTGGGGAACACTGAAGCTTTCTTT. Amino acids: CASSDRAVGNTEAFF. Based on the CDR3 plus reference TRBV2 and TRBJ1-1, the full variable domain is EPEVTQTPSHQVTQMGQEVILRCVPISNHLYFYWYRQILGQKVEFLVSFYNNEISEKSEIFDDQFSVERPDGSNFTLKIRSTKLEDSAMYFCASSDRAVGNTEAFFGQGTRLTVV.

This clone was seen more than once but under ten times. This chain joins TRBV4-2 and TRBJ2-3; D is unresolved. The CDR3 has 16 amino acids. Germline V gene sequence: CDR1 LGHNA, CDR2 YNFKEQ. V was trimmed by 1 base and J by 0 bases, leaving 11 bases between them. The CDR3 region is CASSQAWPSSTDTQYF. CDR3 sequence (DNA): TGTGCCAGCAGCCAAGCATGGCCGTCAAGCACAGATACGCAGTATTTT.